A single sample is the source of the 27 T cell receptor beta chains below, sequenced in a study of T cell responses to AZD1222 COVID-19 vaccine. Assay used: immunoSEQ multiplex PCR; TCRdb lists only in-frame clones, some missing. The profile shows around 62,000 clones, around 90% of them singletons. This sample comprised peripheral blood, obtained on day 0 of AZD1222 vaccination. The receptors were gathered from an adult in good health.

This chain joins TRBV5-1 and TRBJ2-2; D remains ambiguous. V lost 0 bases, J lost 0 bases, and 6 bases lay in between. Germline CDR1 is SGHRS and CDR2 is YFSETQ. The CDR3 totals 15 residues. CDR3 region: CASSLGVPNTGELFF. Written as DNA, the CDR3 is TGCGCCAGCAGCTTGGGGGTACCGAACACCGGGGAGCTGTTTTTT. Combining the CDR3 with reference TRBV5-1 and TRBJ2-2 gives the whole variable domain KAGVTQTPRYLIKTRGQQVTLSCSPISGHRSVSWYQQTPGQGLQFLFEYFSETQRNKGNFPGRFSGRQFSNSRSEMNVSTLELGDSALYLCASSLGVPNTGELFFGEGSRLTVL.

The CDR3 loop reads CASSNRADTQYF. The CDR3 nucleotides are TGTGCCAGCAGCAACAGGGCAGATACGCAGTATTTT. The chain combines TRBV2 with TRBJ2-3; a possible D gene is TRBD1 (6 bases). Germline V lookup: CDR1 SNHLY, CDR2 FYNNEI. The CDR3 extends over 12 amino acids. V was trimmed by 6 bases and J by 4 bases, leaving 8 bases between them.

The chain uses TRBV11-2 and TRBJ1-3; D not resolved. The CDR3 length is 13 residues. V lost 4 bases to trimming and J lost 3 bases, with 7 bases between them. The germline V gene has CDR1 SGHAT and CDR2 FQNNGV. Here the CDR3 DNA reads TGTGCCAGCAGCTCTACCGGTGGAAACACCATATATTTT. As protein: CASSSTGGNTIYF.

J is TRBJ1-5 and V is TRBV9; D is uncertain. CDR3 length: 13 amino acids. Trimming took off 3 bases at V and 7 bases at J, with 11 bases between the two ends. Germline-derived CDR1 and CDR2 are SGDLS and YYNGEE. DNA of the CDR3: TGTGCCAGCAGCGCAGGCGTTGGGCAGCCCCAGCATTTT. Protein: CASSAGVGQPQHF.

The chain has TRBV30 and TRBJ2-3, with D uncertain. The CDR3 consists of 12 residues. Germline values: CDR1 GTSNPN, CDR2 SVGIG (reference sequence). This CDR3 is CALEQGTDTQYF. CDR3 in DNA: TGTGCACTGGAGCAGGGCACAGATACGCAGTATTTT.

This sequence joins TRBV11-1 and TRBJ2-1; D remains unclear. With 6 bases removed from V and 6 bases from J, the gap between germline ends came to 12 bases. The CDR3 is made up of 13 amino acids. Germline V gene sequence: CDR1 SGHAT, CDR2 FQDESV (reference sequence). This CDR3 is CASSPTQSNEQFF. Written as DNA, the CDR3 is TGTGCCAGCAGTCCGACTCAGTCCAATGAGCAGTTCTTC. The full variable domain, its missing parts supplied by reference TRBV11-1 and TRBJ2-1, is EAEVAQSPRYKITEKSQAVAFWCDPISGHATLYWYRQILGQGPELLVQFQDESVVDDSQLPKDRFSAERLKGVDSTLKIQPAELGDSAMYLCASSPTQSNEQFFGPGTRLTVL.

The genes are TRBV28 and TRBJ1-1; D perhaps matches TRBD1 (5 bases). From germline, CDR1 is MDHEN and CDR2 SYDVKM. The CDR3 totals 13 residues. V was cut by 7 bases and J by 1 base, with 10 bases left in between. The CDR3 protein is CASIDSQNTEAFF. CDR3 DNA sequence: TGTGCCAGCATAGACAGCCAGAACACTGAAGCTTTCTTT.

The chain couples TRBV27 to TRBJ2-7; D perhaps matches TRBD1 (6 bases). The CDR3 contains 15 residues. V dropped 5 bases and J dropped 2 bases, with 16 bases sitting between them. Germline CDR1 is MNHEY and CDR2 is SMNVEV (reference sequence). The CDR3 DNA is TGTGCCAGCAGTCCCGCCCCCCAGGGGCCCTACGAGCAGTACTTC. Amino acids: CASSPAPQGPYEQYF.

This chain connects TRBV3-1 (or the pseudogene TRBV3-2) to TRBJ1-2, with D perhaps TRBD1 (5 bases). The V and J ends lost 0 bases and 5 bases respectively, with 13 bases between them. Germline lookup yields CDR1 LGHDT and CDR2 YNNKEL (reference sequence). This CDR3 contains 15 residues. The CDR3 sequence: CASSQDLAGWYGYTF. Here the CDR3 DNA reads TGTGCCAGCAGCCAAGATTTGGCAGGGTGGTATGGCTACACCTTC.

The chain uses TRBV9 and TRBJ1-2, with a weak D call TRBD1 (6 bases). From germline, CDR1 is SGDLS and CDR2 YYNGEE. This CDR3 region has 15 residues. The V gene lost 3 bases and the J gene lost 5 bases, with 17 bases spanning the gap. The CDR3 bases are TGTGCCAGCAGCGGGACAGCGGGCGGGGGATATGGCTACACCTTC. This sequence encodes CASSGTAGGGYGYTF. The full variable domain, completed using reference TRBV9 and TRBJ1-2, is DSGVTQTPKHLITATGQRVTLRCSPRSGDLSVYWYQQSLDQGLQFLIQYYNGEERAKGNILERFSAQQFPDLHSELNLSSLELGDSALYFCASSGTAGGGYGYTFGSGTRLTVV.

The chain links TRBV12-3 or TRBV12-4 to TRBJ1-4, with no clear D. The V end was cut by 6 bases, the J end by 3 bases, with 8 bases between. The CDR3 length is 13 residues. The CDR3 region is CASRREANEKLFF. CDR3 bases: TGTGCCAGCAGACGGGAAGCTAATGAAAAACTGTTTTTT.

The chain combines TRBV5-1 with TRBJ1-6; 7 bases map to TRBD1. Germline CDR1 is SGHRS and CDR2 is YFSETQ. With V trimmed by 2 bases and J by 3 bases, 2 bases remained unmatched. CDR3 length: 15 residues. The CDR3 DNA sequence: TGCGCCAGCAGCTTCCAGGGGGACTATAATTCACCCCTCCACTTT. Encoded protein: CASSFQGDYNSPLHF.

The CDR3: CSVEQDNGRETQYF. The CDR3 DNA follows: TGCAGCGTTGAACAGGACAACGGAAGGGAGACCCAGTACTTC. The chain uses TRBV29-1 and TRBJ2-5; maybe TRBD1 (5 bases). This CDR3 region has 14 residues. Germline V gene lookup returns CDR1 SQVTM and CDR2 ANQGSEA. With 2 bases removed from V and 5 bases from J, the gap between germline ends came to 15 bases. The full variable domain, its missing parts supplied by reference TRBV29-1 and TRBJ2-5, is SAVISQKPSRDICQRGTSLTIQCQVDSQVTMMFWYRQQPGQSLTLIATANQGSEATYESGFVIDKFPISRPNLTFSTLTVSNMSPEDSSIYLCSVEQDNGRETQYFGPGTRLLVL.

The CDR3 DNA follows: TGTGCCAGCAGCTTGGTTTCTGACACCCGGGTTGGCGAGCAGTACTTC. Amino acid sequence: CASSLVSDTRVGEQYF. V gene TRBV5-5 combines with J gene TRBJ2-7; D remains unclear. Deletions cut 0 bases from V and 6 bases from J, with 19 bases between. CDR1 and CDR2 (germline): SGHKS, YYEKEE (reference sequence). The CDR3 is 16 residues long.

This chain connects TRBV10-2 to TRBJ1-2, with 11 bases aligning to TRBD1. The V segment lost 7 bases and the J segment 3 bases; nucleotides outside the gene matches: 7. The CDR3 runs 15 residues. Germline CDR1 is WSHSY and CDR2 is SAAADI. The CDR3 DNA reads TGCGCCAGCACAGCGGGACAGGGGGGTGACTATGGCTACACCTTC. This translates into CASTAGQGGDYGYTF.

The chain has TRBV7-2 and TRBJ2-5, with TRBD1 matching over 8 bases. This CDR3 is built from 14 residues. The V gene end was trimmed by 1 base and the J gene end by 5 bases; junction bases not matched to a gene: 3. Germline values: CDR1 SGHTA, CDR2 FQGNSA. The DNA for the CDR3 is TGTGCCAGCAGCTTAGGACAGGGGTGGGAGACCCAGTACTTC. This gives the protein CASSLGQGWETQYF.

V usage is TRBV6-5 and J usage is TRBJ2-3; 7 bases align to TRBD2. Germline CDR1 is MNHEY and CDR2 is SVGAGI. J lost 8 bases, V lost 6 bases, and 5 bases had no gene match. The CDR3 is 12 residues long. The CDR3 protein is CASSHGEGTQYF. The CDR3 DNA is TGTGCCAGCAGCCACGGGGAGGGTACGCAGTATTTT.

The chain carries TRBV6-5 and TRBJ1-2; perhaps TRBD1 as D (5 bases). Germline V gene sequence: CDR1 MNHEY, CDR2 SVGAGI. The CDR3 is made up of 14 amino acids. The V and J ends lost 7 bases and 8 bases respectively, with 20 bases between them. The CDR3 region is CASTAGRVRGGYTF. In nucleotides, the CDR3 is TGTGCCAGCACCGCAGGCCGAGTGAGGGGAGGCTACACCTTC.

This chain joins TRBV18 and TRBJ2-7; D may be TRBD1 (5 bases). CDR1 KGHSH and CDR2 LQKENI come from the germline V gene. CDR3 length: 15 residues. The V end was cut by 5 bases, the J end by 4 bases, with 18 bases between. In DNA, the CDR3 is TGTGCCAGCTCATCGACAGTTCCAGTCGGGTACGAGCAGTACTTC. Its protein is CASSSTVPVGYEQYF. The full variable domain, with the rest looked up from reference TRBV18 and TRBJ2-7, is NAGVMQNPRHLVRRRGQEARLRCSPMKGHSHVYWYRQLPEEGLKFMVYLQKENIIDESGMPKERFSAEFPKEGPSILRIQQVVRGDSAAYFCASSSTVPVGYEQYFGPGTRLTVT.

In its sample, this clone was seen once. The chain combines TRBV4-1 with TRBJ1-1; 9 bases line up with TRBD1. The CDR3 runs 16 residues. The V gene end was trimmed by 1 base and the J gene end by 6 bases; junction bases not matched to a gene: 9. CDR1 and CDR2 from the germline V gene are MGHRA and YSYEKL. CDR3 DNA: TGCGCCAGCAGCCAAGTTCGGACAGGGGTTAACGCTGAAGCTTTCTTT. It specifies CASSQVRTGVNAEAFF.

The CDR3 is CSVEPDNSYEQYF. In nucleotides, the CDR3 is TGCAGCGTTGAGCCCGACAACTCCTACGAGCAGTACTTC. V is TRBV29-1 and J is TRBJ2-7, with D unclear. The CDR3 consists of 13 residues. Trimming removed 3 bases from V and 0 bases from J, with 9 bases in between. Looked up from germline, CDR1 is SQVTM and CDR2 is ANQGSEA.

CDR3 bases: TGTGCCAGTAGTATAGGGGGTAATCAGCCCCAGCATTTT. This translates into CASSIGGNQPQHF. The V and J genes are TRBV19 and TRBJ1-5; D unresolved. Between the trimmed V and J ends, which lost 1 base and 4 bases, there was a span of 5 bases. The germline gives CDR1 LNHDA, CDR2 SQIVND (reference sequence). CDR3 size: 13 residues. Full variable domain (outside the CDR3, taken from reference TRBV19 and TRBJ1-5): DGGITQSPKYLFRKEGQNVTLSCEQNLNHDAMYWYRQDPGQGLRLIYYSQIVNDFQKGDIAEGYSVSREKKESFPLTVTSAQKNPTAFYLCASSIGGNQPQHFGDGTRLSIL.

This sequence joins TRBV29-1 and TRBJ2-1; D remains ambiguous. Per the germline V gene, CDR1 is SQVTM and CDR2 is ANQGSEA. Trimming removed 4 bases from V and 5 bases from J, with 12 bases in between. The CDR3 is 13 residues long. The chain's CDR3 is CSVVAQLHNEQFF. The DNA for the CDR3 is TGCAGCGTTGTAGCTCAGCTTCACAATGAGCAGTTCTTC.

The CDR3: CATKGTYGEKLFF. The CDR3 bases are TGTGCCACCAAGGGGACGTACGGGGAAAAACTGTTTTTT. The rearrangement links TRBV15 to TRBJ1-4; maybe TRBD1 (5 bases). Germline V CDR1 and CDR2: LNHNV, YYDKDF (reference sequence). V lost 7 bases to trimming and J lost 8 bases, with 14 bases between them. The CDR3 has 13 residues.

The rearrangement uses TRBV6-4 and TRBJ2-1; the D gene is possibly TRBD2 (6 bases). Germline V gene lookup returns CDR1 MRHNA and CDR2 SNTAGT. V lost 6 bases to trimming and J lost 0 bases, with 12 bases between them. This CDR3 contains 15 residues. The chain's CDR3 is CASSLAPASYNEQFF. CDR3 DNA: TGTGCCAGCAGCCTAGCGCCCGCCTCCTACAATGAGCAGTTCTTC.

This chain connects TRBV6-5 to TRBJ2-2, with 12 nucleotides matching TRBD1. Unmatched junction bases numbered 8, after V lost 6 bases and J lost 9 bases. The V gene's germline CDR1 is MNHEY and CDR2 SVGAGI. The CDR3 extends over 15 amino acids. The CDR3 DNA reads as TGTGCCAGCAGGAGCGCCGGGACAGGGGGCCGGGAGCTGTTTTTT. Protein sequence: CASRSAGTGGRELFF.

The V and J genes are TRBV18 and TRBJ1-2; D ambiguous. V was pared by 6 bases and J by 5 bases, with 13 bases between. The CDR3 has 13 amino acids. The V gene's germline CDR1 is KGHSH and CDR2 LQKENI. CDR3 residues: CASSLDTKYGYTF. The CDR3 nucleotides read TGTGCCAGCTCCCTTGACACCAAGTATGGCTACACCTTC.